This note documents a single T cell receptor beta chain sequence. This entry belongs to a study of blood T cells in healthy people across ages. Primers used in a second PCR of roughly 7 to 12 cycles were a sample-barcoded 5' primer and a J-beta primer mix. TCRdb reprocessed the 5' RACE reads with MiXCR, giving one entry per CDR3 protein. Counted here are about 800,000 distinct CDR3 sequences, more than 20% occurring once; the ten biggest clones make up roughly 3.8%. The CDR3 spans 11 residues. Per the germline V gene, CDR1 is SGDLS and CDR2 is YYNGEE. V was clipped by 2 bases and J by 8 bases, with 5 bases between them. Total RNA, at least 5.5 micrograms per sample, came from PBMCs. These same data were also listed under a study on T cells of mothers and their children. This second study notes: RNA extracted was entirely used for cDNA synthesis, roughly 1.4 ug per 15 ul. Using the M1S primer, the second PCR added sample barcodes along with 2-4 random nucleotides.

The receptor was isolated from a boy aged 5-17 years in good health. The chain carries TRBV9 and TRBJ2-1; D uncertain. Input material: blood. The CDR3: CASSVSHEQFF. The CDR3 DNA is TGTGCCAGCAGCGTCTCCCATGAGCAGTTCTTC.